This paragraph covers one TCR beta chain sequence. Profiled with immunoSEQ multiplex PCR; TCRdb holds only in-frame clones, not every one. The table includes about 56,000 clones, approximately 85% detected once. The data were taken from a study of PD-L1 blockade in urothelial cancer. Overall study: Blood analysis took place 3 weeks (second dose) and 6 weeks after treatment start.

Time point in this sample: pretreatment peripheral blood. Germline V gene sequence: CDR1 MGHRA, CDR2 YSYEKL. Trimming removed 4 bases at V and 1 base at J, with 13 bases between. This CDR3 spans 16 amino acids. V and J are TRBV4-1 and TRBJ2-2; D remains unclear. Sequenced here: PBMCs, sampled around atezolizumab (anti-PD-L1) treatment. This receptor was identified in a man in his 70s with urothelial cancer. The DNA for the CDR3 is TGCGCCAGCAGCCTTCGGTCCGCCCTGAACACCGGGGAGCTGTTTTTT. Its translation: CASSLRSALNTGELFF.